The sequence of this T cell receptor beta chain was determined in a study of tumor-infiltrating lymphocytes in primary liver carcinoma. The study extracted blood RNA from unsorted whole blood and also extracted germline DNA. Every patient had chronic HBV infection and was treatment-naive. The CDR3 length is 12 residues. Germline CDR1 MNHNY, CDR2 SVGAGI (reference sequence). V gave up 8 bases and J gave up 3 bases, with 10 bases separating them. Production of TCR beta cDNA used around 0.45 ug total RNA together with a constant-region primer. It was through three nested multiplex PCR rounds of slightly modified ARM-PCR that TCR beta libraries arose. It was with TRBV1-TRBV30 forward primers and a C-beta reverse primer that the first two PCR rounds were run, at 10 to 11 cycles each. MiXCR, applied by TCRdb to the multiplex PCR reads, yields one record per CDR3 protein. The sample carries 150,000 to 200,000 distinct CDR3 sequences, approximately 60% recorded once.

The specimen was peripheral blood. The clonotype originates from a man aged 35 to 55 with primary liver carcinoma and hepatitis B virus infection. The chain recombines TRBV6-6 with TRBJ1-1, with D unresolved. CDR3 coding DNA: TGTGCCAGCGGCAACTCCGACACTGAAGCTTTCTTT. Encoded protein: CASGNSDTEAFF.